These 6 T cell receptor beta chains came from one sample sequenced in a study of cytomegalovirus exposure and HLA in healthy donors. 13 Jbeta primers and 60 Vbeta primers were used for the PCR. Assay: immunoSEQ multiplex PCR; the TCRdb copy retains only in-frame clones and omits some. Counted here are some 190,000 clones, around 80% occurring once; the ten biggest clones make up 2.4%. Sequencing used PBMCs. These receptors all come from a male donor in good health and CMV-seronegative.

The chain recombines TRBV28 with TRBJ1-4; maybe TRBD1 (5 bases). The germline V gene encodes CDR1 MDHEN and CDR2 SYDVKM. The V gene lost 3 bases and the J gene lost 4 bases, with 9 bases spanning the gap. The CDR3 is 14 amino acids. CDR3 amino acids: CASSLQGLNEKLFF. DNA of the CDR3: TGTGCCAGCAGTTTGCAGGGCCTTAATGAAAAACTGTTTTTT.

V and J are TRBV5-1 and TRBJ2-2; possibly TRBD1 for D (5 bases). Looked up from germline, CDR1 is SGHRS and CDR2 is YFSETQ. V was trimmed by 4 bases and J by 3 bases, leaving 10 bases between them. This CDR3 region has 14 residues. The DNA of the CDR3 is TGCGCCAGCAGCACCGGACATTACACCGGGGAGCTGTTTTTT. Translation: CASSTGHYTGELFF.

In this sample, this clone turned up a few times. The V and J genes are TRBV2 and TRBJ1-1; D is uncertain. V was trimmed by 4 bases and J by 5 bases, leaving 5 bases between them. Per the germline V gene, CDR1 is SNHLY and CDR2 is FYNNEI. CDR3 length: 11 amino acids. CDR3 in DNA: TGTGCCAGCAGTGTATCGACTGAAGCTTTCTTT. This gives the protein CASSVSTEAFF.

This sequence joins TRBV10-3 and TRBJ1-4; TRBD1 matches at 7 bases. The germline V gene has CDR1 ENHRY and CDR2 SYGVKD. The CDR3 totals 13 residues. The V gene end was trimmed by 8 bases and the J gene end by 2 bases; junction bases not matched to a gene: 2. This CDR3 is CAIGTVTNEKLFF. The CDR3 DNA follows: TGTGCCATCGGGACAGTTACTAATGAAAAACTGTTTTTT.

Here the CDR3 reads CASSQDWGDTQYF. The CDR3 DNA reads as TGTGCCAGCAGCCAGGACTGGGGAGATACGCAGTATTTT. This sequence joins TRBV7-2 and TRBJ2-3, with D perhaps matching TRBD2 (5 bases). This CDR3 has 13 amino acids. Looked up from germline, CDR1 is SGHTA and CDR2 is FQGNSA. V lost 5 bases and J lost 5, with 11 bases in between.

This clone was picked up one time. This chain links TRBV10-3 with TRBJ2-7; 8 bases agree with TRBD1. The germline CDR1 and CDR2 sequences are ENHRY and SYGVKD. This CDR3 has 14 residues. The J segment lost 5 bases and the V segment lost 6 bases, leaving 9 bases of the junction unmatched. CDR3 in DNA: TGTGCCATCAGACCGACAGGGGCTGGCGACGAGCAGTACTTC. Translating gives CAIRPTGAGDEQYF.